This TCR beta chain was retrieved from a study of blood T cell repertoires in COVID-19. In the study overall: T cells, B-cell-depleted T cells, or PBMCs supplied cDNA or gDNA.

This clone has only one observation. The table came from immunoSEQ multiplex PCR; TCRdb's copy has only in-frame clones and leaves some out. The sample shows more than 60,000 clones, roughly 87% of them seen only once. The CDR3 length is 13 residues. The germline V gene encodes CDR1 SGHKS and CDR2 YYEKEE (reference sequence). V was clipped by 1 base and J by 11 bases, with 15 bases between them. Sequenced sample: peripheral blood. The clonotype was recovered from a woman aged 50 to 60 with active COVID-19. The chain has TRBV5-5 and TRBJ1-1, with D unresolved. This chain's CDR3 is CASSLIAEMRAFF. The CDR3 nucleotides read TGTGCCAGCAGCTTGATAGCGGAGATGAGGGCTTTCTTT.